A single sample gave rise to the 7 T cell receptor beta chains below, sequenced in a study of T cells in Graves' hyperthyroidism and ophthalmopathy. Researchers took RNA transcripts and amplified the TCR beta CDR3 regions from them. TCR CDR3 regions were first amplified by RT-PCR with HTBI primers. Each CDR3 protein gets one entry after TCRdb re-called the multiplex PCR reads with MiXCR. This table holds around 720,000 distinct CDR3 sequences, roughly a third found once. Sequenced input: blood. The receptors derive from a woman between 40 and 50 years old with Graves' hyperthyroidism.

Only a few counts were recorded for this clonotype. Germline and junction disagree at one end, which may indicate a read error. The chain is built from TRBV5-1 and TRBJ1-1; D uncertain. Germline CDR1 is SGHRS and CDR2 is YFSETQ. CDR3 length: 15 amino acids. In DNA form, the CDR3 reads TGTGCCAGCAGCTTGGTTACGGATATGAACACTGAAGCTTTCTTT. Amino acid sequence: CASSLVTDMNTEAFF. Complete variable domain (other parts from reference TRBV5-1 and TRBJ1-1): KAGVTQTPRYLIKTRGQQVTLSCSPISGHRSVSWYQQTPGQGLQFLFEYFSETQRNKGNFPGRFSGRQFSNSRSEMNVSTLELGDSALYLCASSLVTDMNTEAFFGQGTRLTVV.

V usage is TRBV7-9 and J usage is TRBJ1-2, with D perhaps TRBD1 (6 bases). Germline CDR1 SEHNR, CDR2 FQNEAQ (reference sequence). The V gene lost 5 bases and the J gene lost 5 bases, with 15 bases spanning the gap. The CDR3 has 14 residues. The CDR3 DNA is TGTGCCAGCAGCCCCAATGACGGGACATATGGCTACACCTTC. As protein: CASSPNDGTYGYTF.

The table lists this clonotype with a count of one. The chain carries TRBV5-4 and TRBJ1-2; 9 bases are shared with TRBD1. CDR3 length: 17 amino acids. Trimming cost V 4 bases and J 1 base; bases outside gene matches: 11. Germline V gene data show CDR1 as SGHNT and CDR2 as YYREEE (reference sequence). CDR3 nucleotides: TGTGCCAGCAGCCTTGGGACAGGGCGTTCTTTTAACTATGGCTACACCTTC. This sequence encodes CASSLGTGRSFNYGYTF.

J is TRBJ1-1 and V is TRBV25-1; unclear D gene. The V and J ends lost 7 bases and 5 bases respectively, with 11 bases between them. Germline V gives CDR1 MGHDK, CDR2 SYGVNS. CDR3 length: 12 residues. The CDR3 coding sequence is TGTGCCAGCAAGTTGGGGAGGACTGAAGCTTTCTTT. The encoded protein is CASKLGRTEAFF.

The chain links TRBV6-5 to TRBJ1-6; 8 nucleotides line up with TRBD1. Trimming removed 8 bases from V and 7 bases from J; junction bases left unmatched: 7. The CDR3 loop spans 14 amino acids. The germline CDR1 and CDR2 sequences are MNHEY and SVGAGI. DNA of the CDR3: TGTGCCAGCTCCAGGACAGGGCTCAATTCACCCCTCCACTTT. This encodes CASSRTGLNSPLHF.

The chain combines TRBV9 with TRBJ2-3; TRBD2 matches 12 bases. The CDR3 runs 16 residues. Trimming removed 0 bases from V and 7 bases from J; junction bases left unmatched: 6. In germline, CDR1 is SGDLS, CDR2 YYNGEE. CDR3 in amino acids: CASSVETSGSTNTQYF. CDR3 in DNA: TGTGCCAGCAGCGTAGAGACTAGCGGGAGTACGAATACGCAGTATTTT.

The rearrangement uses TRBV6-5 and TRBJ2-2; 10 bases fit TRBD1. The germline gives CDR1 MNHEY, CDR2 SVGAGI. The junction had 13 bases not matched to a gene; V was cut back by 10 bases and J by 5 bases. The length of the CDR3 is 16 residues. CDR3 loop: CAISRQGAKGTGELFF. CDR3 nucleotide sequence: TGTGCCATCAGCCGACAGGGGGCGAAGGGAACCGGGGAGCTGTTTTTT.